One sample yielded the 28 T cell receptor beta chains listed below, sequenced in a study of metastatic and nonmetastatic thyroid tumors. No treatment of any kind had been given to any patient before thyroid surgery. Via MiXCR, TCRdb re-called the PCR reads. Of about 39,000 clones listed, roughly a fifth were seen once; the top ten hold 15% to 20%. Sequencing was done on a sample of blood. The source is a female donor with papillary thyroid cancer or a benign thyroid nodule (not recorded which). Some clones in this sample may be carry-over from other donors' samples.

As regards this clone: Since no conserved phenylalanine or tryptophan closes the CDR3, a read error is the likely cause. Because the CDR3's place on the DNA is in doubt, the DNA is left out and the CDR3 is given as listed by TCRdb. V is TRBV7-2 and J is TRBJ1-1. Looked up from germline, CDR1 is SGHTA and CDR2 is FQGNSA. The CDR3 region is 11 residues in length, termini included. The CDR3 sequence: CASSRYTEDFS.

This clone was detected many times. The rearrangement uses TRBV19 and TRBJ2-1; 9 positions agree with TRBD2. V shed 5 bases and J 2 bases; nucleotides not matched to a gene: 4. The CDR3 is made up of 15 amino acids. CDR1 LNHDA and CDR2 SQIVND come from the germline V gene (reference sequence). CDR3 nucleotide sequence: TGTGCCAGTAGTTCAAGACTAGCGGCCTACAATGAGCAGTTCTTC. It encodes CASSSRLAAYNEQFF.

This sequence joins TRBV6-1 and TRBJ2-5, with TRBD1 identical over 8 bases. Germline CDR1 is MNHNS and CDR2 is SASEGT. V lost 8 bases to trimming and J lost 4 bases; unmatched junction nucleotides: 15. This CDR3 is built from 16 residues. The CDR3 DNA follows: TGTGCCAGCGCGTACCAGCCGTTACAGGGGGGAGAGACCCAGTACTTC. This encodes CASAYQPLQGGETQYF.

This clone was seen a single time. The conserved phenylalanine or tryptophan normally closing the CDR3 is absent here, so this likely arose from a read error. The DNA is left out, because the CDR3 cannot be placed on it with certainty; the CDR3 is given as TCRdb lists it. The V gene is TRBV20-1, the J gene TRBJ2-5; TRBD2 is the table's D call, not checked against the DNA. The CDR3 totals 18 residues, both ends included. CDR1 is DFQATT and CDR2 is SNEGSKA in the germline V gene (reference sequence). The CDR3: CSASLEPATTNSPLHFGN.

At least ten counts were recorded for this clone. The chain recombines TRBV11-3 with TRBJ2-2, with D possibly being TRBD1 or TRBD2 (5 bases each). V was pared by 5 bases and J by 1 base, with 8 bases between. This CDR3 spans 14 amino acids. CDR1 and CDR2 from the germline V gene are SGHNT and YENEEA. The CDR3 loop reads CASSPGLNTGELFF. CDR3 bases: TGTGCCAGCAGCCCGGGGCTGAACACCGGGGAGCTGTTTTTT.

This clone was picked up many times. V is TRBV30 and J is TRBJ2-7; D is uncertain. This CDR3 is built from 14 residues. CDR1 GTSNPN and CDR2 SVGIG come from the germline V gene (reference sequence). V lost 1 base and J lost 0, with 10 bases in between. In DNA, the CDR3 is TGTGCCTGGAGTGACGCTCCCAACTCCTACGAGCAGTACTTC. This translates into CAWSDAPNSYEQYF.

This clone was seen many times. CDR3 loop: CASSLGDSYTDTQYF. Written as DNA, the CDR3 is TGTGCCAGCAGCTTAGGGGACTCTTACACAGATACGCAGTATTTT. The chain couples TRBV5-5 to TRBJ2-3, with a weak D call TRBD2 (6 bases). The CDR3 runs 15 residues. Germline CDR1 reads SGHKS; CDR2 reads YYEKEE (reference sequence). Trimming took off 2 bases at V and 2 bases at J, with 12 bases between the two ends. Full variable domain (outside the CDR3, taken from reference TRBV5-5 and TRBJ2-3): DAGVTQSPTHLIKTRGQQVTLRCSPISGHKSVSWYQQVLGQGPQFIFQYYEKEERGRGNFPDRFSARQFPNYSSELNVNALLLGDSALYLCASSLGDSYTDTQYFGPGTRLTVL.

Many counts were recorded for this clone. The rearrangement uses TRBV10-2 and TRBJ2-7, with TRBD1 as a possible D gene (6 bases). CDR1 WSHSY and CDR2 SAAADI come from the germline V gene. The CDR3 totals 15 residues. V was shortened by 5 bases and J by 0 bases, with 14 bases between the two germline ends. CDR3 sequence reads: CASSTGTPSSYEQYF. Here the CDR3 DNA reads TGCGCCAGCAGTACCGGGACACCGAGCTCCTACGAGCAGTACTTC.

The rearrangement links TRBV6-1 to TRBJ2-1, with TRBD1 as a possible D gene (5 bases). The germline V and J ends were trimmed by 6 bases and 9 bases, with 12 bases remaining between them. The CDR3 totals 12 residues. Looked up from germline, CDR1 is MNHNS and CDR2 is SASEGT. CDR3 DNA sequence: TGTGCCAGCAGCCGCCCTAGGGGTGAGCAGTTCTTC. Translating gives CASSRPRGEQFF.

This clone was counted at least ten times. The chain couples TRBV4-2 to TRBJ1-4, with a weak D call TRBD1 (5 bases). Trimming left V 1 base short and J 2 bases short, with 11 bases between. The length of the CDR3 is 16 residues. The V gene's germline CDR1 is LGHNA and CDR2 YNFKEQ. Here the CDR3 reads CASSQVGGPTNEKLFF. DNA for the CDR3: TGTGCCAGCAGCCAAGTGGGGGGACCGACTAATGAAAAACTGTTTTTT.

This clone came up a few times. Other DNA sequences of this sample code for an identical CDR3. The J gene is TRBJ1-5, the V gene TRBV19; D is uncertain. The CDR3 is 12 residues long. Germline assignment: CDR1 LNHDA and CDR2 SQIVND (reference sequence). Deletions cut 3 bases from V and 5 bases from J, with 5 bases between. The CDR3 bases are TGTGCCAGTAGTATCGTAGATCAGCCCCAGCATTTT. It encodes CASSIVDQPQHF.

This clone came up many times. The chain joins TRBV19 to TRBJ1-1, with D uncertain. V was shortened by 7 bases and J by 3 bases, with 12 bases between the two germline ends. CDR1 and CDR2 (germline): LNHDA, SQIVND (reference sequence). The CDR3 has 13 residues. The CDR3 region is CASNPGSYTEAFF. CDR3 DNA sequence: TGTGCCAGTAACCCAGGAAGCTACACTGAAGCTTTCTTT.

This clone was observed at least ten times. This chain connects TRBV24-1 to TRBJ1-4; 11 nucleotides align to TRBD1. With V trimmed by 3 bases and J by 8 bases, 4 bases remained unmatched. The CDR3 covers 15 residues. From germline, CDR1 is KGHDR and CDR2 SFDVKD. CDR3 loop: CATSDGQGAGEKLFF. CDR3 nucleotide sequence: TGTGCCACCAGTGATGGACAGGGGGCAGGAGAAAAACTGTTTTTT.

This clone was counted many times. This CDR3 reads CASSDIYEQYF. As DNA, the CDR3 is TGCGCCAGCAGTGATATATACGAGCAGTACTTC. The chain carries TRBV10-2 and TRBJ2-7; D is uncertain. The CDR3 loop spans 11 amino acids. Trimming pared 3 bases from V and 4 bases from J, leaving 4 bases between. Germline CDR1 reads WSHSY; CDR2 reads SAAADI.

In its sample, this clone was seen many times. The chain employs TRBV5-8 and TRBJ2-1; 7 bases agree with TRBD1. This CDR3 comprises 13 residues. V shed 9 bases, J shed 9 bases, and the junction held 12 bases outside the gene matches. Germline-derived CDR1 and CDR2 are SGHTS and YDEGEE. The CDR3 nucleotides are TGTGCCACCACTAGGGACAGTCCTAGTGAGCAGTTCTTC. This codes for CATTRDSPSEQFF.

This clone was found once. The genes are TRBV20-1 and TRBJ2-1; 7 bases fit TRBD2. CDR3 length: 16 amino acids. Germline-derived CDR1 and CDR2 are DFQATT and SNEGSKA (reference sequence). Trimming removed 0 bases from V and 7 bases from J; junction bases left unmatched: 12. The chain's CDR3 is CSARDDGGRNRNEQFF. In nucleotides, the CDR3 is TGCAGTGCTAGAGATGATGGCGGGAGAAATCGGAATGAGCAGTTCTTC.

Many counts were recorded for this clone. The chain is built from TRBV5-1 and TRBJ2-1; 12 nucleotides match TRBD2. The V gene end was trimmed by 3 bases and the J gene end by 9 bases; junction bases not matched to a gene: 4. The CDR3 is made up of 14 amino acids. Germline V gene sequence: CDR1 SGHRS, CDR2 YFSETQ. This CDR3 is CASSSTSGSVEQFF. The CDR3 coding sequence is TGCGCCAGCAGCTCGACTAGCGGGAGCGTTGAGCAGTTCTTC.

This clone has a handful of counts. The chain joins TRBV7-2 to TRBJ2-7; D call uncertain. Per the germline V gene, CDR1 is SGHTA and CDR2 is FQGNSA. Trimming removed 3 bases from V and 2 bases from J, with 8 bases in between. The CDR3 spans 13 residues. The CDR3 region is CASSFDLTYEQYF. DNA of the CDR3: TGTGCCAGCAGCTTCGACCTTACCTACGAGCAGTACTTC.

This clone was seen ten or more times. The chain is built from TRBV7-9 and TRBJ1-1; D not certain. Germline V gene data show CDR1 as SEHNR and CDR2 as FQNEAQ (reference sequence). There are 12 residues in the CDR3. The V gene lost 3 bases and the J gene lost 10 bases, with 12 bases spanning the gap. The CDR3 DNA sequence: TGTGCCAGCAGCTTGCCCCCAGGAATAGCTTTCTTT. Translation: CASSLPPGIAFF. The full variable domain, completed using reference TRBV7-9 and TRBJ1-1, is DTGVSQNPRHKITKRGQNVTFRCDPISEHNRLYWYRQTLGQGPEFLTYFQNEAQLEKSRLLSDRFSAERPKGSFSTLEIQRTEQGDSAMYLCASSLPPGIAFFGQGTRLTVV.

The chain couples TRBV6-1 to TRBJ1-4; TRBD1 matches 7 bases. CDR1 MNHNS and CDR2 SASEGT come from the germline V gene. Unmatched junction bases numbered 4, after V lost 1 base and J lost 2 bases. CDR3 length equals 16 residues. CDR3 nucleotides: TGTGCCAGCAGTGAAGTGGCAGGGGGGACTAATGAAAAACTGTTTTTT. Translated: CASSEVAGGTNEKLFF.

The table lists this clone with many counts. Just one base apart from a much larger clone, this may be a read error. This chain uses TRBV6-4 with TRBJ1-1; possible D gene TRBD1, 5 bases. The CDR3 is made up of 13 amino acids. Germline V gene sequence: CDR1 MRHNA, CDR2 SNTAGT. Trimming took off 6 bases at V and 4 bases at J, with 12 bases between the two ends. Here the CDR3 reads CASRVPGGTEAFF. The CDR3 DNA follows: TGTGCCAGCAGAGTCCCGGGGGGCACTGAAGCTTTCTTT.

This clone was seen a few times. This chain uses TRBV6-6 with TRBJ2-1, with 9 bases identical to TRBD2. This CDR3 contains 17 residues. Germline assignment: CDR1 MNHNY and CDR2 SVGAGI (reference sequence). Unmatched junction bases numbered 12, after V lost 6 bases and J lost 3 bases. CDR3 loop: CASRQILAGVSYNEQFF. The DNA of the CDR3 is TGTGCCAGCAGACAAATATTAGCGGGAGTGAGCTACAATGAGCAGTTCTTC.

The genes are TRBV6-1 and TRBJ2-6, with D uncertain. The CDR3 sequence is 12 residues long. Germline V CDR1 and CDR2: MNHNS, SASEGT. Trimming shortened V by 6 bases and J by 4 bases, and 4 bases separated the two germline ends. Written as DNA, the CDR3 is TGTGCCAGCAGGAGCGGGGCCAACGTCCTGACTTTC. Its protein product is CASRSGANVLTF.

The chain employs TRBV20-1 and TRBJ1-1; D unclear. Trimming shortened V by 3 bases and J by 12 bases, and 14 bases separated the two germline ends. The CDR3 contains 11 residues. Germline V gene sequence: CDR1 DFQATT, CDR2 SNEGSKA (reference sequence). CDR3 amino acids: CSASYGRGTFF. The DNA for the CDR3 is TGCAGTGCTAGTTACGGGCGCGGGACTTTCTTT.

This clone was recorded many times. The chain uses TRBV7-9 and TRBJ1-2; 8 nucleotides align to TRBD1. Germline V lookup: CDR1 SEHNR, CDR2 FQNEAQ (reference sequence). This CDR3 region has 19 residues. V dropped 1 base and J dropped 0; count of bases not matched to a gene: 13. CDR3 DNA sequence: TGTGCCAGCAGCTTAGGCCTCCGGGACAGGCGAAAGACTAACTATGGCTACACCTTC. This translates into CASSLGLRDRRKTNYGYTF.

The rearrangement joins TRBV29-1 to TRBJ2-7, with D unclear. Germline V gene sequence: CDR1 SQVTM, CDR2 ANQGSEA. Trimming pared 4 bases from V and 0 bases from J, leaving 13 bases between. The CDR3 extends over 14 amino acids. Here the CDR3 DNA reads TGCAGCGTTGGGGGAAGAAGGGCCTCCTACGAGCAGTACTTC. It yields the protein CSVGGRRASYEQYF.

The chain is built from TRBV4-1 and TRBJ2-3; D is undetermined. This CDR3 is built from 15 residues. V was trimmed by 0 bases and J by 4 bases, leaving 11 bases between them. Germline CDR1 and CDR2: MGHRA and YSYEKL. CDR3 DNA sequence: TGCGCCAGCAGCCAAGACATGGGCCCCGCAGATACGCAGTATTTT. This sequence encodes CASSQDMGPADTQYF.

This clone came up many times. The identical CDR3 is also encoded by other nucleotide sequences in the sample. The V gene is TRBV19, the J gene TRBJ2-5, with 9 bases that match TRBD2. The CDR3 contains 16 residues. CDR1 is LNHDA, CDR2 SQIVND, per germline (reference sequence). The J segment lost 5 bases and the V segment lost 4 bases, leaving 11 bases of the junction unmatched. This CDR3 is CASSRWGGRAGETQYF. In DNA, the CDR3 is TGTGCCAGTAGTAGGTGGGGCGGGAGGGCCGGTGAGACCCAGTACTTC.